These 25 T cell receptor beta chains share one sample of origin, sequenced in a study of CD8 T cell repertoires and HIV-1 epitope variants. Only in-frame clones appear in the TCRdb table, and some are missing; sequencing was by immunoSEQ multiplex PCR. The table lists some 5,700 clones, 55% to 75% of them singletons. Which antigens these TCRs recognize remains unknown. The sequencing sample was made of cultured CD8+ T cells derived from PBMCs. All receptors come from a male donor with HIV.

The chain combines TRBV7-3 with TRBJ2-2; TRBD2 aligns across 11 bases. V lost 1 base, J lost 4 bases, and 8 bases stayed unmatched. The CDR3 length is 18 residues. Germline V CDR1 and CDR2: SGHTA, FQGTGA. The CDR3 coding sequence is TGTGCCAGCAGCTTAAAGGGGCTAGCGGGGGGATTCACCGGGGAGCTGTTTTTT. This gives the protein CASSLKGLAGGFTGELFF.

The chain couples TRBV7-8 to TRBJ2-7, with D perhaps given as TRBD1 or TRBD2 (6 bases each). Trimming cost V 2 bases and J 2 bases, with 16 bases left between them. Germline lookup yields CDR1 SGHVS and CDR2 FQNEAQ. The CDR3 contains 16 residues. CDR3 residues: CASSLKGVGGAYEQYF. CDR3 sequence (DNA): TGTGCCAGCAGCTTAAAGGGGGTGGGGGGCGCCTACGAGCAGTACTTC.

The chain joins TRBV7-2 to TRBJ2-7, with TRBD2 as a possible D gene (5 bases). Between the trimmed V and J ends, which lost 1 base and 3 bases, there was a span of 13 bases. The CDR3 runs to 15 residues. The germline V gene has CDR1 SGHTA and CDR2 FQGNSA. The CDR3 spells CASSLVLGEDYEQYF. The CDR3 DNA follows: TGTGCCAGCAGCTTAGTACTGGGAGAGGACTACGAGCAGTACTTC.

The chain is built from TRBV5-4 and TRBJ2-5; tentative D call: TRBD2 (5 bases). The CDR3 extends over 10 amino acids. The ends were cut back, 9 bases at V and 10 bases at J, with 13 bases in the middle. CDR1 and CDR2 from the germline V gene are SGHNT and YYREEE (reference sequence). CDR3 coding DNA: TGTGCCACCCCCAGCGGAGACCAGTACTTC. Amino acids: CATPSGDQYF.

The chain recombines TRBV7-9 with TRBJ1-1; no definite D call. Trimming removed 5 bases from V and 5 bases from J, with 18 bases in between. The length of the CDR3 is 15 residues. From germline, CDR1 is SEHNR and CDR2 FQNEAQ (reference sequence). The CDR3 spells CASSPSGGGRTEAFF. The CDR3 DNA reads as TGTGCCAGCAGCCCCTCGGGAGGCGGGAGAACTGAAGCTTTCTTT.

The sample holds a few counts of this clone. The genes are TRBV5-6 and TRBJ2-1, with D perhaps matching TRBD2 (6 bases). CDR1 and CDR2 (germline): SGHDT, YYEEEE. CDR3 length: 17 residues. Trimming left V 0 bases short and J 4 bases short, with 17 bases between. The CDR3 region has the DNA TGTGCCAGCAGCTTGGGAGGAGGTAGCGGACCGTACAATGAGCAGTTCTTC. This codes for CASSLGGGSGPYNEQFF. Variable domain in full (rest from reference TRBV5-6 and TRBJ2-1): DAGVTQSPTHLIKTRGQQVTLRCSPKSGHDTVSWYQQALGQGPQFIFQYYEEEERQRGNFPDRFSGHQFPNYSSELNVNALLLGDSALYLCASSLGGGSGPYNEQFFGPGTRLTVL.

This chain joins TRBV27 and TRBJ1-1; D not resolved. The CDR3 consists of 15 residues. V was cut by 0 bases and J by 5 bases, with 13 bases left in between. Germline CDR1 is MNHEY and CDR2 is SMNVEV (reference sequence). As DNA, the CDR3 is TGTGCCAGCAGTTTATCAACCGCGTTGAGGACTGAAGCTTTCTTT. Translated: CASSLSTALRTEAFF.

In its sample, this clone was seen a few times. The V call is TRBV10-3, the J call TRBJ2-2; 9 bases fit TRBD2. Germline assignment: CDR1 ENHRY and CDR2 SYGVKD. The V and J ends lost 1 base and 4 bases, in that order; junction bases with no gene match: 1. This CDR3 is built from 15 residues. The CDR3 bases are TGTGCCATCAGTGAGTTACTAGCGGGCACCGGGGAGCTGTTTTTT. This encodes CAISELLAGTGELFF.

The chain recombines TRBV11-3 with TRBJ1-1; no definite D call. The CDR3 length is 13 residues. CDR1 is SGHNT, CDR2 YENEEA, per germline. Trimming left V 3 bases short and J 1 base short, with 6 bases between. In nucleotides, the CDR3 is TGTGCCAGCAGCTTCGCCGGGAACACTGAAGCTTTCTTT. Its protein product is CASSFAGNTEAFF.

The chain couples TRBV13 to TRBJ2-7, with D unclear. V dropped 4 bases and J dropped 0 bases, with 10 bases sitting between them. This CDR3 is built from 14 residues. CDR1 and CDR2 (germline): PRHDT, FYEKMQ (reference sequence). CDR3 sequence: CASSSSESSYEQYF. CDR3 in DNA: TGTGCCAGCAGCTCCTCCGAGAGCTCCTACGAGCAGTACTTC.

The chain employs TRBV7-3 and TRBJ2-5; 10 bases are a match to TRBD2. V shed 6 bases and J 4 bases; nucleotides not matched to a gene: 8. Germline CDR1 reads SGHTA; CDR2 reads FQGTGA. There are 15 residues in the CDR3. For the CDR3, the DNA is TGTGCCAGCAGTACAAGCGGGGGGGCAGGAGAGACCCAGTACTTC. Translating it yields CASSTSGGAGETQYF.

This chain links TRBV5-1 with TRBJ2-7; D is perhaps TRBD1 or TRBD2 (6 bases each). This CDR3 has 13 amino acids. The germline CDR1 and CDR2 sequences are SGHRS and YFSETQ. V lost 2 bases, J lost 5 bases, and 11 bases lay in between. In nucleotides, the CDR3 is TGCGCCAGCAGCTTAGGGGGGTTGGACGAGCAGTACTTC. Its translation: CASSLGGLDEQYF.

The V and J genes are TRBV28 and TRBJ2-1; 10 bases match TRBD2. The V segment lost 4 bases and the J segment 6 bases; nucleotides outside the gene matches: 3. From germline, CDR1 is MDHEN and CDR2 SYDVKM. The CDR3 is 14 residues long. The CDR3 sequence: CASSSGLAVNEQFF. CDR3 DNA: TGTGCCAGCAGTTCCGGACTAGCGGTCAATGAGCAGTTCTTC. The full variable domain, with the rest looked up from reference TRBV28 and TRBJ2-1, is DVKVTQSSRYLVKRTGEKVFLECVQDMDHENMFWYRQDPGLGLRLIYFSYDVKMKEKGDIPEGYSVSREKKERFSLILESASTNQTSMYLCASSSGLAVNEQFFGPGTRLTVL.

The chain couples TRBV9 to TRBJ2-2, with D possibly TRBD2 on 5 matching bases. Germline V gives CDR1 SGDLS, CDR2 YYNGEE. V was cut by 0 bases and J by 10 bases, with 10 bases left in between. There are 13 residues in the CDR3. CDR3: CASSVETGLELFF. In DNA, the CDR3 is TGTGCCAGCAGCGTAGAGACGGGATTGGAGCTGTTTTTT. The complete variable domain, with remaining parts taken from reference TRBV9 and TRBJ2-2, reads DSGVTQTPKHLITATGQRVTLRCSPRSGDLSVYWYQQSLDQGLQFLIQYYNGEERAKGNILERFSAQQFPDLHSELNLSSLELGDSALYFCASSVETGLELFFGEGSRLTVL.

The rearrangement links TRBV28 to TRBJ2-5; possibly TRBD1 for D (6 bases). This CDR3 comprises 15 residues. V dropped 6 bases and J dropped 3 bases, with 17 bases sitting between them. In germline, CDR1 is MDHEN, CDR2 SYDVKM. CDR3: CASSSSKYREETQYF. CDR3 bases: TGTGCCAGCAGCTCATCCAAGTACAGGGAAGAGACCCAGTACTTC.

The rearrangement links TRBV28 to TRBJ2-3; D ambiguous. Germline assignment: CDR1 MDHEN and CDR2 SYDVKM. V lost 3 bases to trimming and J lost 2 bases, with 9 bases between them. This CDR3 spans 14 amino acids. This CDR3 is CASSFTSLTDTQYF. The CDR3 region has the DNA TGTGCCAGCAGTTTTACTTCACTCACAGATACGCAGTATTTT.

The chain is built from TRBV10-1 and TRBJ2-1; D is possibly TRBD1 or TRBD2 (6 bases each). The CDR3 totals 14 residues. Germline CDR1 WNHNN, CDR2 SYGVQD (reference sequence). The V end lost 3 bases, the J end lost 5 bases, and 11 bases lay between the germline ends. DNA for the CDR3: TGCGCCAGCAGTGAAGGAGGGACACACAATGAGCAGTTCTTC. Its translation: CASSEGGTHNEQFF.

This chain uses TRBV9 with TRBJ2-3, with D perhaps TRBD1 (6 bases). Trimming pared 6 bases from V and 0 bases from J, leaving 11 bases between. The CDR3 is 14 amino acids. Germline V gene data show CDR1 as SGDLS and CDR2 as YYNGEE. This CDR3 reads CASKSTGSTDTQYF. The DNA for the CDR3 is TGTGCCAGCAAGAGTACAGGGAGCACAGATACGCAGTATTTT. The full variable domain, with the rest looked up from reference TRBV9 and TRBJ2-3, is DSGVTQTPKHLITATGQRVTLRCSPRSGDLSVYWYQQSLDQGLQFLIQYYNGEERAKGNILERFSAQQFPDLHSELNLSSLELGDSALYFCASKSTGSTDTQYFGPGTRLTVL.

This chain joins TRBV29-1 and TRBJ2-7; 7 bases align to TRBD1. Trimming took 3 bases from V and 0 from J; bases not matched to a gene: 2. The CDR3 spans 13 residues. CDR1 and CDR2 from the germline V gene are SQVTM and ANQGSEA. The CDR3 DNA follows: TGCAGCGTTGAGGGACAGAGCTCCTACGAGCAGTACTTC. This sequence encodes CSVEGQSSYEQYF.

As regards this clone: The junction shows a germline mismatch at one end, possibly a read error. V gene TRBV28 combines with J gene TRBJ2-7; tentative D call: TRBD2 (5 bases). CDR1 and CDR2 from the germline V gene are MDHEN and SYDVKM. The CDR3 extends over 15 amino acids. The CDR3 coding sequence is TGTGCCAGCAGTTTAGAGGGCCAGTCCCCCTACAAGCAGTACTTC. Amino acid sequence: CASSLEGQSPYKQYF.

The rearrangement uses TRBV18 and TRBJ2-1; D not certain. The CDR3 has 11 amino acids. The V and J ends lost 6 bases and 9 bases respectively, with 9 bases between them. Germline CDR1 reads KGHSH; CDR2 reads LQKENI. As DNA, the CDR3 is TGTGCCAGCTCTCCATCTACTGAGCAGTTCTTC. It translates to CASSPSTEQFF.

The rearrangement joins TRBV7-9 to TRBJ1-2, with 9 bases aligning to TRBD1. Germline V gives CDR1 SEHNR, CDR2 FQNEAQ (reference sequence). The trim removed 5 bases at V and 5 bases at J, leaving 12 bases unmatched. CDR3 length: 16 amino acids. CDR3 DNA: TGTGCCAGCAGCCACCCGAGGACAGGGGAAGGGTATGGCTACACCTTC. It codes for CASSHPRTGEGYGYTF.

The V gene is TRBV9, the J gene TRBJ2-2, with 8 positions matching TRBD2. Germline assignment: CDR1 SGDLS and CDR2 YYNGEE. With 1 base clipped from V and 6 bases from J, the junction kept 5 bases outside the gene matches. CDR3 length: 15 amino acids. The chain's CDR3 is CASSVSGGGSGELFF. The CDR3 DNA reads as TGTGCCAGCAGCGTAAGCGGGGGTGGTTCCGGGGAGCTGTTTTTT.

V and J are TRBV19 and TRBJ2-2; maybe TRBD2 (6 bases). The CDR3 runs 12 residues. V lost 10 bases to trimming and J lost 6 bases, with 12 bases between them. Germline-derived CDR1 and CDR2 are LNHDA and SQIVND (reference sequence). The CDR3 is CATTWGAGELFF. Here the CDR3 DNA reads TGTGCCACTACCTGGGGGGCCGGGGAGCTGTTTTTT.

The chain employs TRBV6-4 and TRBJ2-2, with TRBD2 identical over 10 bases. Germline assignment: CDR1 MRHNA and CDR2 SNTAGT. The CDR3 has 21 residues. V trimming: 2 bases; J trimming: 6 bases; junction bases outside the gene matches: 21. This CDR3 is CASSDANPGQPRAGGPGELFF. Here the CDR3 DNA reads TGTGCCAGCAGTGACGCCAACCCAGGACAACCGAGAGCGGGGGGGCCCGGGGAGCTGTTTTTT.